The rows below give T cell receptor beta chains drawn from one sample of a study of siplizumab effects on memory and regulatory T cells. Sequencing used immunoSEQ multiplex PCR; TCRdb keeps in-frame clones, though not all of them. Of around 94,000 clones in the sample, about 93% were seen once. Sequenced material: CD4+ T cells sorted from blood. The receptors were gathered from a human donor in good health. The CDR3 runs from the conserved cysteine through the conserved F or W. Each record gives: clone size, J gene, D gene, V gene, CDR3 protein, CDR3 DNA. D genes are given only for firm matches. The size field is filled for only some rows; it gives once, few, many or a size class.

>-|TRBJ2-7|-|TRBV19
CASSVSGVVVYEQYF
TGTGCCAGTAGTGTCTCTGGGGTAGTTGTCTACGAGCAGTACTTC
>once|TRBJ1-2|-|TRBV11-1
CASSPDNYNYGYTF
TGTGCCAGCAGCCCGGACAACTACAACTATGGCTACACCTTC
>-|TRBJ2-5|TRBD1|TRBV27
CASSHRDRGGTQYF
TGTGCCAGCAGCCATCGGGACAGGGGAGGCACCCAGTACTTC
>-|TRBJ2-7|TRBD1|TRBV11-2
CASSPPRQGTEQYF
TGTGCCAGCAGCCCTCCCCGACAGGGGACCGAGCAGTACTTC
>-|TRBJ1-1|-|TRBV19
CASSIAPTMNTEAFF
TGTGCCAGTAGTATCGCCCCGACAATGAACACTGAAGCTTTCTTT
>-|TRBJ2-2|TRBD2|TRBV5-6
CASSRPWGGNTGELFF
TGTGCCAGCAGCCGCCCTTGGGGGGGAAACACCGGGGAGCTGTTTTTT
>-|TRBJ2-7|-|TRBV2
CASMADSTFSYEQYF
TGTGCCAGCATGGCCGACAGCACGTTCTCCTACGAGCAGTACTTC
>-|TRBJ2-1|-|TRBV7-5
CVRSFIAGGATEQFF
TGTGTCAGAAGCTTCATAGCGGGAGGGGCCACCGAGCAGTTCTTC
>-|TRBJ1-2|-|TRBV5-8
CASSLAWGQPYGYTF
TGTGCCAGCAGCTTGGCTTGGGGGCAACCTTATGGCTACACCTTC
>-|TRBJ2-7|-|TRBV6-6
CASSYQQTAYEQYF
TGTGCCAGCAGTTACCAACAAACTGCCTACGAGCAGTACTTC
>-|TRBJ1-1|-|TRBV6-5
CASRSEIREAFF
TGTGCCAGCAGATCGGAAATAAGGGAAGCTTTCTTT
>-|TRBJ2-5|TRBD2|TRBV5-1
CASSLEGTSGSETQYF
TGCGCCAGCAGCTTGGAAGGGACTAGCGGGAGTGAGACCCAGTACTTC
>once|TRBJ2-7|TRBD2|TRBV19
CASSIRLTSGRSYEQYF
TGTGCCAGTAGTATACGTCTTACTAGCGGGAGGTCCTACGAGCAGTACTTC
>-|TRBJ2-7|TRBD2|TRBV6-1
CASSEFITGGLSEQYF
TGTGCCAGCAGTGAGTTCATAACGGGAGGTTTATCCGAGCAGTACTTC
>-|TRBJ2-5|TRBD1|TRBV5-1
CASSLAGTEETQYF
TGCGCCAGCAGCCTCGCCGGGACAGAAGAGACCCAGTACTTC
>once|TRBJ1-6|-|TRBV30
CAWETKVAYNSPLHF
TGTGCCTGGGAGACCAAGGTGGCCTATAATTCACCCCTCCACTTT
>-|TRBJ1-5|TRBD1|TRBV6-1
CASSDRGQGDLPQHF
TGTGCCAGCAGTGATCGGGGACAGGGGGATTTGCCCCAGCATTTT
>-|TRBJ2-5|-|TRBV5-1
CASSQSIQERQETQYF
TGCGCCAGCAGCCAGTCAATCCAGGAACGACAAGAGACCCAGTACTTC
>few|TRBJ2-7|TRBD1|TRBV28
CASRPGTGAEQYF
TGTGCCAGCCGCCCCGGGACAGGGGCCGAGCAGTACTTC
>-|TRBJ1-1|-|TRBV9
CASSATEMNTEAFF
TGTGCCAGCAGCGCGACTGAGATGAACACTGAAGCTTTCTTT
>-|TRBJ2-3|-|TRBV1
CTSSQEGICTDTQYF
TGCACCAGCAGCCAGGAGGGTATTTGCACAGATACGCAGTATTTT
>-|TRBJ2-2|TRBD1|TRBV19
CASSITRTGVDTGELFF
TGTGCCAGTAGTATTACACGAACAGGGGTTGACACCGGGGAGCTGTTTTTT
>-|TRBJ1-1|-|TRBV20-1
CSATPNTEAFF
TGCAGCGCGACACCGAACACTGAAGCTTTCTTT
>-|TRBJ1-5|TRBD1|TRBV27
CASREQGGYQPQHF
TGTGCCAGCAGGGAACAGGGGGGATATCAGCCCCAGCATTTT
>-|TRBJ2-3|TRBD2|TRBV11-2
CASSFGGRATDTQYF
TGTGCCAGCAGCTTCGGCGGGAGGGCCACAGATACGCAGTATTTT
>-|TRBJ2-1|-|TRBV5-1
CASTQLIAVSYNEQFF
TGCGCCAGCACCCAATTGATTGCGGTTTCCTACAATGAGCAGTTCTTC
>-|TRBJ2-2|TRBD2|TRBV5-4
CASSLGGSGKSGGELFF
TGTGCCAGCAGCTTGGGAGGTAGCGGGAAGAGTGGCGGGGAGCTGTTTTTT
>-|TRBJ2-5|-|TRBV2
CASSAAETQYF
TGTGCCAGCAGTGCCGCGGAGACCCAGTACTTC
>once|TRBJ2-3|-|TRBV5-4
CASSFSLPITDTQYF
TGTGCCAGCAGCTTTAGTCTTCCGATCACAGATACGCAGTATTTT
>-|TRBJ1-2|-|TRBV28
CASSNPQPNYGYTF
TGTGCCAGCAGTAACCCACAACCTAACTATGGCTACACCTTC
>-|TRBJ1-5|-|TRBV2
CASSEDPFSNQPQHF
TGTGCCAGCAGTGAGGACCCTTTTAGCAATCAGCCCCAGCATTTT
>-|TRBJ2-2|-|TRBV6-1
CASSEIRGGELFF
TGTGCCAGCAGTGAAATCCGAGGCGGGGAGCTGTTTTTT
>-|TRBJ2-1|-|TRBV7-9
CASSPHFALVSYNEQFF
TGTGCCAGCAGCCCCCATTTCGCGCTTGTATCCTACAATGAGCAGTTCTTC
>-|TRBJ2-1|TRBD2|TRBV7-8
CASSPNLAGEVFF
TGTGCCAGCAGCCCGAACTTAGCGGGAGAAGTTTTCTTC
>-|TRBJ1-5|-|TRBV30
CAWPQNRVENQPQHF
TGTGCCTGGCCCCAAAACAGGGTGGAAAATCAGCCCCAGCATTTT
>-|TRBJ1-4|-|TRBV5-1
CASSFSISATNEKLFF
TGCGCCAGCAGCTTTAGTATATCTGCAACTAATGAAAAACTGTTTTTT
>-|TRBJ2-2|-|TRBV7-8
CASTPRSGELFF
TGTGCCAGCACCCCCAGGAGCGGGGAGCTGTTTTTT
>-|TRBJ1-4|-|TRBV29-1
CSAETIQRNLFF
TGCAGCGCTGAAACGATACAGCGGAATCTGTTTTTT
>-|TRBJ2-3|TRBD2|TRBV28
CASRRGGREADTQYF
TGTGCCAGCCGCCGGGGAGGGCGGGAGGCAGATACGCAGTATTTT
>-|TRBJ2-7|-|TRBV28
CASRYSDAIHEQYF
TGTGCCAGCAGGTACTCCGATGCAATCCACGAGCAGTACTTC
>-|TRBJ2-5|TRBD2|TRBV5-1
CASSSLAGGSETQYF
TGCGCCAGCAGCTCGTTAGCGGGAGGGTCAGAGACCCAGTACTTC
>-|TRBJ1-1|-|TRBV19
CASRDRRGYTEAFF
TGTGCCAGTAGGGACAGAAGGGGGTACACTGAAGCTTTCTTT
>-|TRBJ2-1|TRBD1|TRBV7-9
CASTNNRQGSEQFF
TGTGCCAGCACCAACAACAGACAGGGGTCTGAGCAGTTCTTC
>-|TRBJ2-7|TRBD2|TRBV11-3
CASSRRGSSYEQYF
TGTGCCAGCTCCCGGCGCGGGAGCTCCTACGAGCAGTACTTC
>-|TRBJ2-3|-|TRBV30
CAWNPVRAARDTQYF
TGTGCCTGGAACCCCGTACGAGCGGCCAGGGATACGCAGTATTTT
>-|TRBJ2-3|TRBD2|TRBV9
CASSEQTSGDTDTQYF
TGTGCCAGCAGCGAACAGACTAGCGGGGACACAGATACGCAGTATTTT
>-|TRBJ1-5|-|TRBV4-2
CASSHMRAGSHQPQHF
TGTGCCAGCAGCCATATGCGGGCCGGAAGCCATCAGCCCCAGCATTTT
>-|TRBJ1-5|-|TRBV2
CASSDTGRAQPQHF
TGTGCCAGCAGCGATACCGGCAGGGCTCAGCCCCAGCATTTT
>-|TRBJ2-7|TRBD1|TRBV27
CASRRTGTYEQYF
TGTGCCAGCAGGCGGACAGGGACCTACGAGCAGTACTTC
>-|TRBJ1-5|-|TRBV4-1
CASSQGGYSNQPQHF
TGCGCCAGCAGCCAAGGTGGATATAGCAATCAGCCCCAGCATTTT
>-|TRBJ1-1|-|TRBV7-9
CASSLRPGDEAFF
TGTGCCAGCAGCTTACGCCCGGGCGATGAAGCTTTCTTT
>-|TRBJ2-7|TRBD2|TRBV6-5
CASSYFRTSGRYEQYF
TGTGCCAGCAGTTATTTTCGCACTAGCGGGAGGTACGAGCAGTACTTC
>-|TRBJ2-7|-|TRBV7-6
CASSFGAGFYEQYF
TGTGCCAGCAGCTTTGGGGCGGGCTTCTACGAGCAGTACTTC
>-|TRBJ2-2|-|TRBV7-9
CASTISGELFF
TGTGCCAGCACAATAAGCGGGGAGCTGTTTTTT
>-|TRBJ2-5|TRBD2|TRBV5-1
CASSGGLAALQETQYF
TGCGCCAGCAGCGGGGGACTAGCGGCCCTCCAAGAGACCCAGTACTTC
>few|TRBJ2-2|TRBD2|TRBV18
CASYTRGSSPGELFF
TGTGCCAGCTATACACGCGGGAGCAGTCCCGGGGAGCTGTTTTTT
>-|TRBJ1-1|-|TRBV5-1
CASSVEGWGTEAFF
TGCGCCAGCAGCGTGGAGGGCTGGGGGACTGAAGCTTTCTTT
>once|TRBJ1-5|-|TRBV5-1
CASTPTGGENQPQHF
TGCGCCAGCACCCCTACGGGGGGCGAGAATCAGCCCCAGCATTTT